One sample yielded the 8 T cell receptor beta chains listed below, sequenced in a study of tumor-infiltrating lymphocytes in primary liver carcinoma. The template, roughly 550 ng total RNA, yielded TCR beta cDNA made with a constant-region primer. ARM-PCR, slightly modified, supplied the TCR beta libraries through three nested multiplex PCR rounds. In the first two PCR rounds, TRBV1-TRBV30 forward primers were paired with a C-beta reverse primer, and each round lasted roughly 9 cycles. TCRdb reanalysed the multiplex PCR reads using MiXCR and keeps one entry per CDR3 protein. This sample carries over 25,000 distinct CDR3 sequences, roughly 80% of them seen once, and the ten largest clones take 46%. RNA and DNA were co-extracted from around 20-30 mg of unsorted bulk tissue. Sequenced sample: liver tumor tissue from sampling region 3. Noted subset: tumor region T3, left-lateral pole. Receptors were obtained from a man in his forties or fifties with primary liver carcinoma and hepatitis B virus infection.

The chain links TRBV6-6 to TRBJ1-6; D remains ambiguous. This CDR3 has 18 amino acids. Germline assignment: CDR1 MNHNY and CDR2 SVGAGI (reference sequence). CDR3: CVTSYFLRAPRWNSPLHF. CDR3 coding DNA: TGTGTCACCAGTTACTTTCTCCGGGCCCCGAGGTGGAATTCACCCCTCCACTTT.

Details on this clonotype: A read error may produce the germline difference seen at one junction end. This chain joins TRBV5-1 and TRBJ2-6, with TRBD1 as a possible D gene (5 bases). The CDR3 is 15 residues long. The germline V gene encodes CDR1 SGHRS and CDR2 YFSETQ. CDR3 amino acids: CANSAGHSGANVPTF. CDR3 DNA: TGCGCCAACAGCGCCGGACATTCTGGGGCCAACGTCCCGACTTTC.

For this clonotype: The conserved final phenylalanine or tryptophan is absent from the CDR3, which likely points to a read error. The DNA is omitted, as the CDR3 cannot be located on it reliably, and the CDR3 follows TCRdb's listing. The CDR3 reads CASSPGQGSYDEQLS. The J gene is TRBJ2-1, the V gene TRBV5-5; the table's D gene call, TRBD1, was not cross checked with the DNA. Germline V gene sequence: CDR1 SGHKS, CDR2 YYEKEE (reference sequence). The CDR3 is 15 amino acids in total, end residues counted.

V usage is TRBV5-1 and J usage is TRBJ1-2; no clear D. The germline V and J ends were trimmed by 8 bases and 8 bases, with 19 bases remaining between them. The germline gives CDR1 SGHRS, CDR2 YFSETQ. The CDR3 runs to 13 residues. The CDR3 reads CASCSTNAIGYTF. CDR3 in DNA: TGCGCCAGTTGTTCTACCAACGCTATCGGCTACACCTTC.

As concerns this clonotype: An end of the junction does not agree with germline; a read error may underlie this. The chain carries TRBV11-2 and TRBJ2-3; D tentatively reads TRBD1 or TRBD2 (5 bases each). The germline V gene encodes CDR1 SGHAT and CDR2 FQNNGV. There are 15 residues in the CDR3. The CDR3 bases are TGTGCCAGCAGCACCTGGACAAGCGGCACAGATATGCAGTGTTTT. This gives the protein CASSTWTSGTDMQCF.

This clonotype is termed medium-sized. The chain employs TRBV11-2 and TRBJ2-1; no firm D call. Trimming cost V 5 bases and J 0 bases, with 17 bases left between them. This CDR3 contains 17 residues. Germline lookup yields CDR1 SGHAT and CDR2 FQNNGV. The CDR3 spells CASSHRSLRNSYNEQFF. CDR3 nucleotides: TGTGCCAGCAGCCACCGGAGTTTGAGAAACTCCTACAATGAGCAGTTCTTC. The complete variable domain, with remaining parts taken from reference TRBV11-2 and TRBJ2-1, reads EAGVAQSPRYKIIEKRQSVAFWCNPISGHATLYWYQQILGQGPKLLIQFQNNGVVDDSQLPKDRFSAERLKGVDSTLKIQPAKLEDSAVYLCASSHRSLRNSYNEQFFGPGTRLTVL.

Turning to this clonotype: One end of the junction does not line up with germline, which may come from a read error. The chain uses TRBV4-1 and TRBJ1-2, with 8 positions matching TRBD1. The germline CDR1 and CDR2 sequences are MGHRA and YSYEKL. This CDR3 is 14 amino acids long. The CDR3 region has the DNA TGCGCCAGCATCCAAGGGGACAGGAACTATAACTACACTTTC. Amino acids: CASIQGDRNYNYTF.

This clonotype was recorded many times. The CDR3 region is CATEPGPQPGETQYF. The CDR3 region has the DNA TGCGCCACCGAACCGGGCCCCCAGCCGGGGGAGACCCAGTACTTC. The rearrangement links TRBV10-2 to TRBJ2-5; D perhaps matches TRBD2 (5 bases). Trimming shortened V by 10 bases and J by 5 bases, and 23 bases separated the two germline ends. Germline loops: CDR1 WSHSY, CDR2 SAAADI. CDR3 length equals 15 residues.